A single sample is the source of the 29 T cell receptor beta chains below, sequenced in a study of T cells in Graves' hyperthyroidism and ophthalmopathy. Researchers amplified the TCR beta CDR3 regions from RNA transcripts. HTBI primers were the set used in a first-round RT-PCR of the TCR CDR3. Each CDR3 protein gets one entry after TCRdb re-called the multiplex PCR reads with MiXCR. The sample shows hundreds of thousands of distinct CDR3 sequences, 17% of them seen only once. Material for sequencing was blood. The receptors stem from an older woman with Graves' ophthalmopathy.

This clonotype has only a few counts. The chain carries TRBV5-1 and TRBJ2-3; 9 nucleotides match TRBD2. V gave up 0 bases and J gave up 2 bases; unmatched junction bases: 7. The CDR3 runs 17 residues. In germline, CDR1 is SGHRS, CDR2 YFSETQ. This CDR3 reads CASSLARAGGHTDTQYF. The CDR3 bases are TGCGCCAGCAGCTTGGCCCGAGCGGGGGGCCACACAGATACGCAGTATTTT.

This clonotype occurred once. The chain combines TRBV20-1 with TRBJ1-1, with 7 bases that match TRBD1. CDR3 size: 14 residues. J lost 4 bases, V lost 4 bases, and 9 bases had no gene match. CDR1 and CDR2 from the germline V gene are DFQATT and SNEGSKA (reference sequence). CDR3: CSATDRAAGTEAFF. The CDR3 region has the DNA TGCAGTGCTACTGACAGGGCCGCGGGCACTGAAGCTTTCTTT.

In its sample, this clonotype was seen a few times. The chain is built from TRBV6-1 and TRBJ2-5, with D tentatively TRBD2 (6 bases). Germline CDR1 is MNHNS and CDR2 is SASEGT. Trimming shortened V by 5 bases and J by 1 base, and 20 bases separated the two germline ends. The length of the CDR3 is 17 residues. CDR3 residues: CASSPGLSGGAQETQYF. The DNA for the CDR3 is TGTGCCAGCAGTCCCGGCCTTTCGGGCGGGGCCCAAGAGACCCAGTACTTC.

This clonotype was observed at least ten times. This chain uses TRBV5-1 with TRBJ1-5; possibly TRBD1 for D (6 bases). CDR3 size: 15 residues. V lost 0 bases and J 0 bases, leaving 7 bases between the germline ends. Germline V gene lookup returns CDR1 SGHRS and CDR2 YFSETQ. Here the CDR3 DNA reads TGCGCCAGCAGCTTGGGGGACATTAGCAATCAGCCCCAGCATTTT. Amino acids: CASSLGDISNQPQHF.

This clonotype was observed at least ten times. The chain links TRBV11-2 to TRBJ1-1, with a weak D call TRBD1 (5 bases). V was pared by 1 base and J by 4 bases, with 13 bases between. CDR1 SGHAT and CDR2 FQNNGV come from the germline V gene. This CDR3 has 15 amino acids. The DNA for the CDR3 is TGTGCCAGCAGCTTAGCGGGGGATGCGGGCACTGAAGCTTTCTTT. The encoded protein is CASSLAGDAGTEAFF.

The chain combines TRBV27 with TRBJ1-1; D gene uncertain. Germline V lookup: CDR1 MNHEY, CDR2 SMNVEV (reference sequence). Trimming left V 3 bases short and J 5 bases short, with 16 bases between. The CDR3 extends over 15 amino acids. CDR3 DNA: TGTGCCAGCAGTTTGATGAGGGCCGGAGGGACTGAAGCTTTCTTT. Translating it yields CASSLMRAGGTEAFF.

The sample holds a few counts of this clonotype. This chain links TRBV4-3 with TRBJ2-7, with 7 positions matching TRBD2. Germline V gene lookup returns CDR1 LGHNA and CDR2 YSLEER. The CDR3 has 19 residues. V shed 0 bases and J 0 bases; nucleotides not matched to a gene: 14. The CDR3 protein is CASSQDLGRAGFSSYEQYF. The CDR3 DNA follows: TGCGCCAGCAGCCAAGATTTGGGGAGGGCAGGGTTTAGCTCCTACGAGCAGTACTTC.

The table lists this clonotype with many counts. For the CDR3, the DNA is TGTGCCAGCGAATGGGGGGGCACGAGGACTGAAGCTTTCTTT. Residues: CASEWGGTRTEAFF. The chain recombines TRBV6-2 or TRBV6-3 with TRBJ1-1; possible D gene TRBD1, 6 bases. Germline V CDR1 and CDR2: MNHEY, SVGEGT. Trimming cost V 8 bases and J 5 bases, with 18 bases left between them. This CDR3 comprises 14 residues.

This clonotype occurred a few times. The chain recombines TRBV6-5 with TRBJ2-1; no definite D call. Germline loops: CDR1 MNHEY, CDR2 SVGAGI. The CDR3 spans 16 residues. Trimming cost V 0 bases and J 4 bases, with 13 bases left between them. This CDR3 is CASSYSRSALYNEQFF. The CDR3 coding sequence is TGTGCCAGCAGTTACTCGCGGAGCGCCTTGTACAATGAGCAGTTCTTC.

The chain is built from TRBV3-1 and TRBJ1-6; D is unclear. Germline assignment: CDR1 LGHDT and CDR2 YNNKEL (reference sequence). The V and J ends lost 3 bases and 6 bases respectively, with 15 bases between them. The CDR3 extends over 16 amino acids. CDR3 coding DNA: TGTGCCAGCAGCCACCGGCCCCCCGGAGGTAATTCACCCCTCCACTTT. Translation gives CASSHRPPGGNSPLHF.

As regards this clonotype: At one end, the junction sequence differs from germline, possibly due to a read error. The rearrangement uses TRBV19 and TRBJ1-2, with 7 bases identical to TRBD1. Per germline, CDR1 LNHDA and CDR2 SQIVND (reference sequence). The CDR3 loop spans 15 amino acids. The CDR3 reads CSSIKGTAANYGYTF. CDR3 sequence (DNA): TGTTCCAGTATAAAGGGGACAGCAGCCAACTATGGCTACACCTTC.

This chain uses TRBV29-1 with TRBJ2-3; D tentatively fits TRBD1 or TRBD2 (5 bases each). The germline CDR1 and CDR2 sequences are SQVTM and ANQGSEA. The CDR3 has 14 amino acids. The V end lost 5 bases, the J end lost 5 bases, and 17 bases lay between the germline ends. CDR3 nucleotides: TGCAGCGTTTGTGCCGGGACGGCCGGAGATACGCAGTATTTT. Residues: CSVCAGTAGDTQYF.

There are many counts of this clonotype. The chain employs TRBV6-1 and TRBJ1-5, with 8 nucleotides matching TRBD1. There are 14 residues in the CDR3. Trimming cost V 6 bases and J 6 bases; bases outside gene matches: 7. From germline, CDR1 is MNHNS and CDR2 SASEGT. This chain's CDR3 is CASSGGDRSQPQHF. The CDR3 nucleotides are TGTGCCAGCAGCGGGGGGGACAGGAGTCAGCCCCAGCATTTT.

Many counts were recorded for this clonotype. The chain links TRBV7-6 to TRBJ2-7, with TRBD2 identical over 7 bases. Germline loops: CDR1 SGHVS, CDR2 FNYEAQ. The length of the CDR3 is 15 residues. V shed 5 bases and J 5 bases; nucleotides not matched to a gene: 12. The CDR3 reads CASSLRGGGGDEQYF. Here the CDR3 DNA reads TGTGCCAGCAGCCTAAGAGGTGGGGGAGGGGACGAGCAGTACTTC.

This clonotype was counted ten times or more. The V and J genes are TRBV28 and TRBJ2-7, with TRBD1 matching 9 bases. Germline values: CDR1 MDHEN, CDR2 SYDVKM. V shed 4 bases, J shed 5 bases, and the junction held 6 bases outside the gene matches. This CDR3 contains 14 residues. In nucleotides, the CDR3 is TGTGCCAGCAGTTCTGGGACAGGGAGCGACGAGCAGTACTTC. This gives the protein CASSSGTGSDEQYF. Full variable domain (remainder filled in from reference TRBV28 and TRBJ2-7): DVKVTQSSRYLVKRTGEKVFLECVQDMDHENMFWYRQDPGLGLRLIYFSYDVKMKEKGDIPEGYSVSREKKERFSLILESASTNQTSMYLCASSSGTGSDEQYFGPGTRLTVT.

This chain joins TRBV7-9 and TRBJ2-2; D gene uncertain. The germline gives CDR1 SEHNR, CDR2 FQNEAQ (reference sequence). The CDR3 length is 12 residues. The ends were cut back, 5 bases at V and 6 bases at J, with 7 bases in the middle. The CDR3 region has the DNA TGTGCCAGCAGCAACAGAGCCGGGGAGCTGTTTTTT. This encodes CASSNRAGELFF. Looking up the rest from reference TRBV7-9 and TRBJ2-2 gives the full variable domain: DTGVSQNPRHKITKRGQNVTFRCDPISEHNRLYWYRQTLGQGPEFLTYFQNEAQLEKSRLLSDRFSAERPKGSFSTLEIQRTEQGDSAMYLCASSNRAGELFFGEGSRLTVL.

This chain uses TRBV20-1 with TRBJ2-3, with D perhaps TRBD1 or TRBD2 (5 bases each). This CDR3 contains 14 residues. V was shortened by 5 bases and J by 2 bases, with 14 bases between the two germline ends. Germline CDR1 reads DFQATT; CDR2 reads SNEGSKA (reference sequence). Written as DNA, the CDR3 is TGCAGTGCTCCGGGACGATGGGACACAGATACGCAGTATTTT. This encodes CSAPGRWDTDTQYF.

This clonotype is classed as medium-sized. Here the CDR3 DNA reads TGTGCCAGCAGCCCTAGGGGCGGAGGGCTCAATGAGCAGTTCTTC. Protein product: CASSPRGGGLNEQFF. The genes are TRBV7-7 and TRBJ2-1; D might be TRBD2 (6 bases). Germline CDR1 and CDR2: SSHAT and FNYEAQ (reference sequence). V gave up 5 bases and J gave up 6 bases, with 17 bases separating them. This CDR3 contains 15 residues.

This clonotype came up many times. The chain carries TRBV18 and TRBJ1-2, with a possible D match to TRBD1 (6 bases). The CDR3 covers 15 residues. Germline lookup yields CDR1 KGHSH and CDR2 LQKENI. V shed 0 bases and J shed 4 bases, with 12 bases lying between them. The DNA for the CDR3 is TGTGCCAGCTCACCACCGTCAGGGGACGGCTATGGCTACACCTTC. This sequence encodes CASSPPSGDGYGYTF. The full variable domain, with the rest looked up from reference TRBV18 and TRBJ1-2, is NAGVMQNPRHLVRRRGQEARLRCSPMKGHSHVYWYRQLPEEGLKFMVYLQKENIIDESGMPKERFSAEFPKEGPSILRIQQVVRGDSAAYFCASSPPSGDGYGYTFGSGTRLTVV.

This clonotype was seen ten or more times. This sequence joins TRBV2 and TRBJ2-7; D is uncertain. CDR3 length: 12 residues. The V end lost 1 base, the J end lost 4 bases, and 5 bases lay between the germline ends. Germline V gives CDR1 SNHLY, CDR2 FYNNEI. Here the CDR3 reads CASSEVLYEQYF. The CDR3 nucleotides read TGTGCCAGCAGTGAAGTACTTTACGAGCAGTACTTC.

This clonotype was detected only a few times. The V gene is TRBV28, the J gene TRBJ2-7; 7 positions match TRBD1. Germline V gives CDR1 MDHEN, CDR2 SYDVKM. This CDR3 spans 14 amino acids. The V and J ends lost 7 bases and 3 bases, in that order; junction bases with no gene match: 9. In DNA, the CDR3 is TGTGCCAGCAACGAGACTCCAGGGGGCTACGAGCAGTACTTC. Amino acids: CASNETPGGYEQYF.

In this sample, this clonotype turned up many times. V is TRBV30 and J is TRBJ1-1; D call uncertain. Trimming pared 3 bases from V and 2 bases from J, leaving 22 bases between. The germline gives CDR1 GTSNPN, CDR2 SVGIG (reference sequence). This CDR3 contains 17 residues. Written as DNA, the CDR3 is TGTGCCTGGAGACCCGGGGTGTCCGGGGTCCTTAACACTGAAGCTTTCTTT. Encoded protein: CAWRPGVSGVLNTEAFF. The full variable domain, rest sourced from reference TRBV30 and TRBJ1-1, is SQTIHQWPATLVQPVGSPLSLECTVEGTSNPNLYWYRQAAGRGLQLLFYSVGIGQISSEVPQNLSASRPQDRQFILSSKKLLLSDSGFYLCAWRPGVSGVLNTEAFFGQGTRLTVV.

In its sample, this clonotype was seen many times. V gene TRBV7-3 combines with J gene TRBJ2-1; TRBD2 aligns across 11 bases. With V trimmed by 5 bases and J by 6 bases, 3 bases remained unmatched. Germline-derived CDR1 and CDR2 are SGHTA and FQGTGA. The CDR3 is 14 residues long. CDR3 residues: CASSPTSGTNEQFF. The CDR3 bases are TGTGCCAGCAGCCCGACTAGCGGGACCAATGAGCAGTTCTTC.

This clonotype was seen a handful of times. This chain uses TRBV2 with TRBJ2-5; D perhaps matches TRBD2 (6 bases). Germline V lookup: CDR1 SNHLY, CDR2 FYNNEI. This CDR3 has 13 residues. The V end lost 6 bases, the J end lost 13 bases, and 21 bases lay between the germline ends. CDR3 in DNA: TGTGCCAGCAGGGTGTACCCCGGTGGAGGGTTGTACTTC. It codes for CASRVYPGGGLYF.

This chain uses TRBV2 with TRBJ2-5, with TRBD2 identical over 11 bases. The CDR3 consists of 19 residues. Germline V gene sequence: CDR1 SNHLY, CDR2 FYNNEI. V lost 0 bases to trimming and J lost 5 bases; unmatched junction nucleotides: 14. DNA of the CDR3: TGTGCCAGCAGTGAAGCGCTTCGGCTAGCGGGAGGCAAGGGGGAGACCCAGTACTTC. It is translated as CASSEALRLAGGKGETQYF.

At least ten counts were recorded for this clonotype. The chain is built from TRBV7-6 and TRBJ2-1; 7 bases agree with TRBD2. With 2 bases clipped from V and 3 bases from J, the junction kept 4 bases outside the gene matches. This CDR3 is 15 amino acids long. Germline values: CDR1 SGHVS, CDR2 FNYEAQ. In DNA form, the CDR3 reads TGTGCCAGCAGCTTAAGCGGGGCTAACTACAATGAGCAGTTCTTC. This translates into CASSLSGANYNEQFF.

As to this clonotype: A much larger clone sits a single nucleotide away, making a read error possible. The chain combines TRBV28 with TRBJ1-1; D gene unclear. Germline V gene sequence: CDR1 MDHEN, CDR2 SYDVKM. The CDR3 extends over 12 amino acids. The CDR3 DNA is TGTGCCTGCAGTTTAAGGACGGCTGAAGCTTTCTTT. This translates into CACSLRTAEAFF.

The chain recombines TRBV19 with TRBJ1-5; D unresolved. The CDR3 sequence is 11 residues long. The ends were cut back, 6 bases at V and 9 bases at J, with 9 bases in the middle. Germline V gives CDR1 LNHDA, CDR2 SQIVND (reference sequence). The CDR3 protein is CASSPSWPQHF. DNA of the CDR3: TGTGCCAGTAGCCCGTCCTGGCCCCAGCATTTT.

The chain links TRBV20-1 to TRBJ1-6; TRBD1 matches at 9 bases. Per the germline V gene, CDR1 is DFQATT and CDR2 is SNEGSKA (reference sequence). This CDR3 has 12 amino acids. V was pared by 6 bases and J by 10 bases, with 4 bases of the junction left unmatched. The CDR3 DNA follows: TGCAGTGCCCCGGACAGGGGCTCACCCCTCCACTTT. Translation gives CSAPDRGSPLHF.